This T cell receptor beta chain was found in a study of blood T cells in healthy people across ages. Using a J-beta primer mix together with a sample-barcoded 5' primer, a second PCR was run for roughly 7 to 11 cycles. Each cDNA molecule received a tag from a template-switch adaptor that had 12 random nucleotides. TCRdb reprocessed the 5' RACE reads with MiXCR, giving one entry per CDR3 protein. The sample lists 900,000 to 950,000 distinct CDR3 sequences, just under 30% occurring once. Germline assignment: CDR1 LGHNA and CDR2 YSLEER. V was shortened by 1 base and J by 0 bases, with 9 bases between the two germline ends. CDR3 length: 15 amino acids. Study conclusions and caveats: With age, beta diversity per million T cells declined roughly linearly, significantly by 40.

This clonotype has only a few counts. Its specificity is not known. These data also featured in a second study, about T cells of mothers and their children. Per that study: Donation involved a few healthy Caucasian mothers and the six children that they had. Over 8 million TCR beta CDR3 reads were obtained from each mother, and about 3 million from each child.

Material for sequencing was blood. The genes are TRBV4-3 and TRBJ1-1; no clear D. This sequence was found in a woman aged 40 to 49 in good health. The CDR3 loop reads CASSQGFSLNTEAFF. CDR3 DNA: TGCGCCAGCAGCCAAGGTTTCAGCTTGAACACTGAAGCTTTCTTT.